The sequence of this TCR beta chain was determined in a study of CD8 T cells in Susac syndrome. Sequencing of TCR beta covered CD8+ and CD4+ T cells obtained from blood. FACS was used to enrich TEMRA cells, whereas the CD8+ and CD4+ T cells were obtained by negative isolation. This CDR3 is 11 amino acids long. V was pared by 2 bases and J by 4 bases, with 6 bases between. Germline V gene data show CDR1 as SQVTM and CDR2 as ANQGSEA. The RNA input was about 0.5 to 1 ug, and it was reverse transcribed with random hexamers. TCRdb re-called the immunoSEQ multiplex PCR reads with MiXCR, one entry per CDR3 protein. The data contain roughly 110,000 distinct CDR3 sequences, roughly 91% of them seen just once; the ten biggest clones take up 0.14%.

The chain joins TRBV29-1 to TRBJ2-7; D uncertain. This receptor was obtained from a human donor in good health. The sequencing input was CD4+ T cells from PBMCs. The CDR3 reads CSVELGYEQYF. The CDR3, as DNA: TGCAGCGTTGAACTCGGGTACGAGCAGTACTTC.